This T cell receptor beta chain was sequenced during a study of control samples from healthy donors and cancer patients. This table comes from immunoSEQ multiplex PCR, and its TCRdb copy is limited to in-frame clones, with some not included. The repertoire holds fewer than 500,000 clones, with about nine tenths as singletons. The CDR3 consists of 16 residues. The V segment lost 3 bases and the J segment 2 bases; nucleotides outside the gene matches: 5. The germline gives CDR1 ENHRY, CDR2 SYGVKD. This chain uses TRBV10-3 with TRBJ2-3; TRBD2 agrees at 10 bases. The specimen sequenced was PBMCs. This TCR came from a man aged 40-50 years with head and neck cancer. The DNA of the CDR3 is TGTGCCATCAGTGAACGGACTAGCGGACTCACAGATACGCAGTATTTT. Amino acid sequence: CAISERTSGLTDTQYF.